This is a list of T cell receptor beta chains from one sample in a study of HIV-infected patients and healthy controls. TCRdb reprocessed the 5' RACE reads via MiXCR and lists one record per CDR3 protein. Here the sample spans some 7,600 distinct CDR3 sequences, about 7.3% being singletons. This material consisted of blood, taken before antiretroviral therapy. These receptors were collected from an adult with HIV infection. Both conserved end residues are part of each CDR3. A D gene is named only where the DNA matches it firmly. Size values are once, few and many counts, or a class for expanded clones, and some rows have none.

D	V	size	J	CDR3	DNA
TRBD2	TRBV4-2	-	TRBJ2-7	CASSHTSGSSYEQYF	TGTGCCAGCAGCCATACTAGCGGGTCCTCCTACGAGCAGTACTTC
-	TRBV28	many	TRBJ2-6	CASSPGLVSGANVLTF	TGTGCCAGCAGCCCAGGATTAGTCTCTGGGGCCAACGTCCTGACTTTC
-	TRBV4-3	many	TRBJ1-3	CASSQYRERFGNTIYF	TGCGCCAGCAGCCAATACAGGGAGCGTTTCGGAAACACCATATATTTT
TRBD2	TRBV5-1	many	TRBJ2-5	CASSPSGGSQETQYF	TGCGCCAGCAGCCCTTCGGGGGGGTCCCAAGAGACCCAGTACTTC
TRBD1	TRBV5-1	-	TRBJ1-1	CASSLEGTGMGEAFF	TGCGCCAGCAGCTTGGAGGGGACAGGGATGGGTGAAGCTTTCTTT
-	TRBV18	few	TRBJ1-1	CASSPNTEAFF	TGTGCCAGCTCACCCAACACTGAAGCTTTCTTT
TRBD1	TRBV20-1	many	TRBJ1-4	CSARTGGNEKLFF	TGCAGTGCACGGACAGGGGGCAATGAAAAACTGTTTTTT
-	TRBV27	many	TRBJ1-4	CASRRALHPNEKLFF	TGTGCCAGCAGACGGGCCCTGCACCCTAATGAAAAACTGTTTTTT
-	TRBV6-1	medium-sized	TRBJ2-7	CATVDYEQYF	TGTGCCACCGTCGACTACGAGCAGTACTTC
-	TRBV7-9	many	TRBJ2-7	CASSSVGSMHYEQYF	TGTGCCAGCAGCTCCGTTGGGTCTATGCACTACGAGCAGTACTTC
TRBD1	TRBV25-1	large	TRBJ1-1	CASSRGGYTEAFF	TGTGCCAGCAGCAGGGGGGGGTACACTGAAGCTTTCTTT
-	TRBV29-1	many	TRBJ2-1	CSGGLSYNEQFF	TGCAGCGGGGGGTTGTCCTACAATGAGCAGTTCTTC
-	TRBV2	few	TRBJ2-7	CASREAPSSLYEQYF	TGTGCCAGCAGAGAGGCCCCTAGCTCCCTTTACGAGCAGTACTTC
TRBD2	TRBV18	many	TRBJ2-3	CASSPPAGLAGAGDTQYF	TGTGCCAGCTCACCCCCTGCCGGACTAGCGGGGGCCGGAGATACGCAGTATTTT
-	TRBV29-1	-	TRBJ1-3	CSAGLSGNTIYF	TGCAGCGCAGGACTCTCTGGAAACACCATATATTTT
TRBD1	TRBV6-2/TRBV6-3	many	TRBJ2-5	CASRDTGGNQETQYF	TGTGCCAGCAGGGACACAGGGGGCAATCAAGAGACCCAGTACTTC
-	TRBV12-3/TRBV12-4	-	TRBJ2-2	CATGWSEVTGELFF	TGTGCCACTGGTTGGAGTGAGGTCACCGGGGAGCTGTTTTTT
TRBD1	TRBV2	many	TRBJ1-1	CASRETGERTEAFF	TGTGCCAGCAGAGAGACAGGGGAGCGCACTGAAGCTTTCTTT
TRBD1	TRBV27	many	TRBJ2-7	CASSLQGQAIYEQYF	TGTGCCAGCAGTTTACAGGGACAGGCGATCTACGAGCAGTACTTC
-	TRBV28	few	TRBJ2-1	CASSFPPMGSYNEQFF	TGTGCCAGCAGTTTCCCGCCAATGGGGTCCTACAATGAGCAGTTCTTC
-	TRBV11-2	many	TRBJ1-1	CASSFKPNTEAFF	TGTGCCAGCAGCTTTAAGCCTAACACTGAAGCTTTCTTT
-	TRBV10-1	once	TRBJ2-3	CASTPGRGVGPDTQYF	TGCGCCAGCACCCCGGGTCGGGGAGTGGGCCCAGATACGCAGTATTTT
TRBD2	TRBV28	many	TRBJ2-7	CAGTSGDSYEQYF	TGTGCCGGTACTAGCGGGGACTCCTACGAGCAGTACTTC
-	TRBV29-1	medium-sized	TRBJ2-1	CSTGGQYNEQFF	TGCAGCACAGGCGGGCAGTACAATGAGCAGTTCTTC
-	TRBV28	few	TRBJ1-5	CASSLKQGSQPQHF	TGTGCCAGCAGTTTGAAACAGGGAAGTCAGCCCCAGCATTTT
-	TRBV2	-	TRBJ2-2	CASSESVLFF	TGTGCCAGCAGTGAATCAGTGCTGTTTTTT
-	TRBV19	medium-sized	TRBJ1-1	CASTLGTANTEAFF	TGTGCCAGTACCCTTGGGACGGCGAACACTGAAGCTTTCTTT
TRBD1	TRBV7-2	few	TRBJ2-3	CASSETGSTDTQYF	TGTGCCAGCAGCGAGACAGGGTCCACAGATACGCAGTATTTT
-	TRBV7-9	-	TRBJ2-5	CASSFPHQGAEKQETQYF	TGTGCCAGCAGCTTCCCCCATCAGGGCGCCGAGAAGCAAGAGACCCAGTACTTC
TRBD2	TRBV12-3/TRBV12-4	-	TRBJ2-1	CASSPESGRALSEQFF	TGTGCCAGCAGTCCAGAGAGCGGGAGGGCCCTCAGTGAGCAGTTCTTC
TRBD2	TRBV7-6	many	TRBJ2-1	CASSPTSGSWNNEQFF	TGTGCCAGCAGTCCGACTAGCGGGAGTTGGAACAATGAGCAGTTCTTC
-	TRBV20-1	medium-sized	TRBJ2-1	CSAPRGEQFF	TGCAGTGCTCCAAGGGGTGAGCAGTTCTTC
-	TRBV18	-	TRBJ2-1	CASSPGTGLNYNEQFF	TGTGCCAGCTCGCCCGGGACTGGCTTAAACTACAATGAGCAGTTCTTC
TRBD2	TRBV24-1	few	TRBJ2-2	CATKGLAGGITGELFF	TGTGCCACCAAAGGACTAGCGGGAGGGATCACCGGGGAGCTGTTTTTT
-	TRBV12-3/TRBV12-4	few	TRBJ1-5	CASSLGGRGQPQHF	TGTGCCAGCAGTTTAGGGGGGAGGGGGCAGCCCCAGCATTTT
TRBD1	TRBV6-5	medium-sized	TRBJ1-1	CASRTGGADTEAFF	TGTGCCAGCAGGACAGGGGGCGCGGACACTGAAGCTTTCTTT
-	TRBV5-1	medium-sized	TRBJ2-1	CASTGSAYNEQFF	TGCGCCAGCACCGGGAGCGCCTACAATGAGCAGTTCTTC
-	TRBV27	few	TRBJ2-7	CASSSGAVQYF	TGTGCCAGCAGCTCTGGGGCGGTGCAGTACTTC
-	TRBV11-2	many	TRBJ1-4	CASSWGRNNEKLFF	TGTGCCAGCAGCTGGGGCAGGAATAATGAAAAACTGTTTTTT
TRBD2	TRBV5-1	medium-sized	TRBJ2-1	CASSFIAGGLNEQFF	TGCGCCAGCAGCTTCATAGCGGGGGGGCTTAATGAGCAGTTCTTC
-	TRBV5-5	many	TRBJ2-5	CASSLGRDGETQYF	TGTGCCAGCAGCTTGGGGCGGGATGGGGAGACCCAGTACTTC
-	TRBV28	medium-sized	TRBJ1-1	CASVSPGREAFF	TGTGCCAGCGTATCCCCGGGGAGGGAAGCTTTCTTT
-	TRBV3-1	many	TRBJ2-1	CASSQEGGVFYNEQFF	TGTGCCAGCAGCCAAGAGGGGGGAGTTTTCTACAATGAGCAGTTCTTC
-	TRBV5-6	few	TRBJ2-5	CASSLKRSQETQYF	TGTGCCAGCAGCTTGAAACGGTCCCAAGAGACCCAGTACTTC
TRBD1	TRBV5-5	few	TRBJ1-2	CASSLSGQGDGYTF	TGTGCCAGCAGCTTGTCTGGACAGGGTGATGGCTACACCTTC
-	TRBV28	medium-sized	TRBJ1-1	CASRLRPRGPNTEAFF	TGTGCCAGCAGGCTAAGGCCTCGGGGTCCGAACACTGAAGCTTTCTTT